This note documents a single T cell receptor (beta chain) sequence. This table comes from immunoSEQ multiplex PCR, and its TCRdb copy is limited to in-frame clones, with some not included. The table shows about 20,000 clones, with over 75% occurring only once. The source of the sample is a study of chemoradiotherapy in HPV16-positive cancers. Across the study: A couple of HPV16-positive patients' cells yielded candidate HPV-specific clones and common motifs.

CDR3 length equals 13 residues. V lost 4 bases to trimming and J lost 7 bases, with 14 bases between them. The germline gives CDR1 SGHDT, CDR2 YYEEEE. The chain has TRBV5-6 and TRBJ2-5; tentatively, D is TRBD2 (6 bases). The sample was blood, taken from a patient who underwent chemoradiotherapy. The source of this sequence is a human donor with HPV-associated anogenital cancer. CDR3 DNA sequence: TGTGCCAGCAGCCACACCCGGAGGGTGACCCAGTACTTC. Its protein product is CASSHTRRVTQYF. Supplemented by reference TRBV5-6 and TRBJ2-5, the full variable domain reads DAGVTQSPTHLIKTRGQQVTLRCSPKSGHDTVSWYQQALGQGPQFIFQYYEEEERQRGNFPDRFSGHQFPNYSSELNVNALLLGDSALYLCASSHTRRVTQYFGPGTRLLVL.